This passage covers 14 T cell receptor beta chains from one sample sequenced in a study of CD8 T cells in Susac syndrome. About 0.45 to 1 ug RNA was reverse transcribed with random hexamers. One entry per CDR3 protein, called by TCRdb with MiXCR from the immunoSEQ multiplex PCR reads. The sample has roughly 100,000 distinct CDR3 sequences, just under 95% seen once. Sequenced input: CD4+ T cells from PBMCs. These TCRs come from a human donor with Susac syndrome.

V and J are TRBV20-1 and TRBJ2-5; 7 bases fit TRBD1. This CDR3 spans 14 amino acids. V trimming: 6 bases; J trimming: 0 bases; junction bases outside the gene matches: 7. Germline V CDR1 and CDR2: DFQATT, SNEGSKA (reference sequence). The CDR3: CSAPLTGNQETQYF. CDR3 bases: TGCAGTGCCCCCCTGACAGGGAACCAAGAGACCCAGTACTTC.

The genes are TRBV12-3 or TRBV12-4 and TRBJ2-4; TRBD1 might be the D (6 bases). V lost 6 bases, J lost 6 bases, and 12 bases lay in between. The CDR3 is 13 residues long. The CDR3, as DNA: TGTGCCAGCAGCCCGGACAGCCCAAACATTCAGTACTTC. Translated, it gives CASSPDSPNIQYF.

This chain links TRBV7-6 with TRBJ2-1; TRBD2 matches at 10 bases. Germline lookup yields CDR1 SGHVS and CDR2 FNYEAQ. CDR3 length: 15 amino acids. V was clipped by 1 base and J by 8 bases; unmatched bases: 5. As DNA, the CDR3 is TGTGCCAGCAGCTTAGGCCTAGCGGGGGATTATGAGCAGTTCTTC. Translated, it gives CASSLGLAGDYEQFF. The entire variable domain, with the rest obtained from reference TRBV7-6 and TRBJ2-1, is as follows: GAGVSQSPRYKVTKRGQDVALRCDPISGHVSLYWYRQALGQGPEFLTYFNYEAQQDKSGLPNDRFSAERPEGSISTLTIQRTEQRDSAMYRCASSLGLAGDYEQFFGPGTRLTVL.

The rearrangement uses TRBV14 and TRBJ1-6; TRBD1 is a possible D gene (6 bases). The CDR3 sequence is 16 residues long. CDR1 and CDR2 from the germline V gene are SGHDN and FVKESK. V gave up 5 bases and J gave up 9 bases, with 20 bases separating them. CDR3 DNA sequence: TGTGCCAGCAGCGACGGGACACCGGCCGAAGGTTCACCCCTCCACTTT. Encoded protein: CASSDGTPAEGSPLHF.

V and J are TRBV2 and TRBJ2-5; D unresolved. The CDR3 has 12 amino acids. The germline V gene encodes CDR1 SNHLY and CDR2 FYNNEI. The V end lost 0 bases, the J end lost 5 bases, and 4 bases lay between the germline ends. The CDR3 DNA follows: TGTGCCAGCAGTGAAGCAAGGGAGACCCAGTACTTC. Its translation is CASSEARETQYF.

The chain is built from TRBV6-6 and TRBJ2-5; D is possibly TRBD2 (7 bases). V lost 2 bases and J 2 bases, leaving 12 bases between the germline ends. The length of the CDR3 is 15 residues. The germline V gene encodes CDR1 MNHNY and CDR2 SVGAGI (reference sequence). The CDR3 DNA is TGTGCCAGCAGTTACGGGGGGGGCTTACAAGAGACCCAGTACTTC. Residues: CASSYGGGLQETQYF.

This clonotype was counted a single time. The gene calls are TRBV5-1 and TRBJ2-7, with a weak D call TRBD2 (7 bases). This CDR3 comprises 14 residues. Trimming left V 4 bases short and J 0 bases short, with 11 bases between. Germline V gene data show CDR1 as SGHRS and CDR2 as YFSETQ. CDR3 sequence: CASSAGDTSYEQYF. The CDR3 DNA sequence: TGCGCCAGCAGCGCGGGGGACACCTCCTACGAGCAGTACTTC.

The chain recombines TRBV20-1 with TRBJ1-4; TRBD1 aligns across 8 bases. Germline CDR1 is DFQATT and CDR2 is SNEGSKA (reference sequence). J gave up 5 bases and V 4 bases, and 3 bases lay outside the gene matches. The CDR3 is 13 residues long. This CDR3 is CSANTGGNEKLFF. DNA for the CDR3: TGCAGTGCTAACACAGGGGGGAATGAAAAACTGTTTTTT.

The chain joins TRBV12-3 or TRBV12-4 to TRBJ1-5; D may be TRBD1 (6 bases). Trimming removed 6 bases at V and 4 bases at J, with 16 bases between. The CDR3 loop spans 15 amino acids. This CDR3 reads CASSLGPGANQPQHF. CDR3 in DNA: TGTGCCAGCAGCCTAGGCCCAGGGGCGAATCAGCCCCAGCATTTT.

The CDR3 nucleotides are TGCAGTGCTAGAGATTGGTTTAGCGGGGACTCCACAGATACGCAGTATTTT. Amino acids: CSARDWFSGDSTDTQYF. This sequence joins TRBV20-1 and TRBJ2-3, with TRBD2 matching 8 bases. Germline V gene data show CDR1 as DFQATT and CDR2 as SNEGSKA (reference sequence). This CDR3 contains 17 residues. J gave up 2 bases and V 0 bases, and 10 bases lay outside the gene matches.

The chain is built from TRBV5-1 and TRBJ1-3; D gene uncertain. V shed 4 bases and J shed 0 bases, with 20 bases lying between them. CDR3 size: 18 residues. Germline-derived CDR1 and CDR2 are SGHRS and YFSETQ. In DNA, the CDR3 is TGCGCCAGCAGCCAAAGAGAACAACAATGGAACTCTGGAAACACCATATATTTT. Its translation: CASSQREQQWNSGNTIYF.

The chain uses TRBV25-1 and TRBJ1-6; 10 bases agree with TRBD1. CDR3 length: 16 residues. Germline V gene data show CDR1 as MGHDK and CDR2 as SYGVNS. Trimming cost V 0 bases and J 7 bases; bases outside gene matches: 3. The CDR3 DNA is TGTGCCAGCAGTGAATATCAGGGACAGGGGAATTCACCCCTCCACTTT. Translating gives CASSEYQGQGNSPLHF.

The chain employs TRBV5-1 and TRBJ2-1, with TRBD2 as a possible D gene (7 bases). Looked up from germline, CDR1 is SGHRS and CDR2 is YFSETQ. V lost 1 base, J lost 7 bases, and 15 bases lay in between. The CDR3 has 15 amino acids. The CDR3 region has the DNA TGCGCCAGCAGCTTGCCGGGACTAACAGGGAATGAGCAGTTCTTC. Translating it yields CASSLPGLTGNEQFF.

The CDR3 loop is CASGSGTGAYGYTF. CDR3 in DNA: TGTGCTAGTGGATCCGGGACAGGCGCTTATGGCTACACCTTC. The rearrangement links TRBV12-5 to TRBJ1-2; TRBD1 matches 8 bases. Germline assignment: CDR1 LGHNT and CDR2 FRNRAP. The CDR3 is made up of 14 amino acids. Losses at the gene ends were 6 bases for V and 5 bases for J; bases not matched to a gene: 8. Drawing the rest from reference TRBV12-5 and TRBJ1-2, the complete variable domain is DARVTQTPRHKVTEMGQEVTMRCQPILGHNTVFWYRQTMMQGLELLAYFRNRAPLDDSGMPKDRFSAEMPDATLATLKIQPSEPRDSAVYFCASGSGTGAYGYTFGSGTRLTVV.